The source of this T cell receptor (beta chain) is a study of early T cells in non-severe SARS-CoV-2 infection. Study as a whole: Chains were not paired, and sequencing was done on bulk RNA from unsorted whole blood.

Unique molecular identifiers were affixed to single, distinct cDNA molecules. MiXCR, run by TCRdb on the 5' RACE reads, gives a single entry per CDR3 protein. The sample holds tens of thousands of distinct CDR3 sequences, approximately 14% seen once. Trimming took 0 bases from V and 2 from J, leaving 6 bases between them. The CDR3 totals 14 residues. CDR1 and CDR2 (germline): ENHRY, SYGVKD. What was sequenced was whole blood. The rearrangement uses TRBV10-3 and TRBJ2-3, with D uncertain. This sequence originates from an adult who was a healthcare worker with PCR-confirmed SARS-CoV-2 infection or an uninfected control (not recorded which). DNA for the CDR3: TGTGCCATCAGTGAGTCGACCCCCACAGATACGCAGTATTTT. Translating gives CAISESTPTDTQYF.